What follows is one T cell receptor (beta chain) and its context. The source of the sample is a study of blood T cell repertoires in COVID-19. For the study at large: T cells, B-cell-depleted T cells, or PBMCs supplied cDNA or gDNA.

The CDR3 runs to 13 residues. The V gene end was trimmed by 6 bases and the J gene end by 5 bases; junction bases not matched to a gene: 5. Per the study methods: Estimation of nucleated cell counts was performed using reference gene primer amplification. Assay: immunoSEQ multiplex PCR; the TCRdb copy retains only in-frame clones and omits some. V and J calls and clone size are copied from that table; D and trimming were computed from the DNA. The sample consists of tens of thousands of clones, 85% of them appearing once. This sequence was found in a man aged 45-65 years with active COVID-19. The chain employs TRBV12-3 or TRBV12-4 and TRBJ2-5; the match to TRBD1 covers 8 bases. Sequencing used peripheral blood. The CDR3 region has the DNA TGTGCCAGCAGCTCCAGGGGGCGTGAGACCCAGTACTTC. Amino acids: CASSSRGRETQYF.